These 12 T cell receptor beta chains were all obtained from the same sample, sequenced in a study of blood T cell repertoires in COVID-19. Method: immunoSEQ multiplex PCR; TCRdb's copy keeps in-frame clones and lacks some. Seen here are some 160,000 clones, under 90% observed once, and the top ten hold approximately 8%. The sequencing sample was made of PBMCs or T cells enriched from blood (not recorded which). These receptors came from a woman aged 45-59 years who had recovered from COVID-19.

In DNA, the CDR3 is TGCGCCAGCAGCTCCATGGGGGGTGTCAGCACTGAAGCTTTCTTT. Translated, it gives CASSSMGGVSTEAFF. This rearrangement joins TRBV5-1 to TRBJ1-1, with D perhaps TRBD1 (5 bases). V was clipped by 3 bases and J by 4 bases, with 16 bases between them. This CDR3 region has 15 residues. From germline, CDR1 is SGHRS and CDR2 YFSETQ.

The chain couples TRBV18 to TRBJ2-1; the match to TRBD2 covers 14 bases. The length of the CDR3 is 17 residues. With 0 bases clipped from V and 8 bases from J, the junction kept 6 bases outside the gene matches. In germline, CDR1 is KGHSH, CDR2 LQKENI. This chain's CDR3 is CASSPPSGTSGSDEQFF. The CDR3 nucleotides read TGTGCCAGCTCACCACCTTCCGGGACTAGCGGGAGCGATGAGCAGTTCTTC.

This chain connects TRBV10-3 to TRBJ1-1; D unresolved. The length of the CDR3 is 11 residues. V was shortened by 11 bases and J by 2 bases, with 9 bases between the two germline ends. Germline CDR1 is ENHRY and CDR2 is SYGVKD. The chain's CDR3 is CAAVSNTEAFF. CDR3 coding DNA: TGTGCCGCGGTATCAAACACTGAAGCTTTCTTT.

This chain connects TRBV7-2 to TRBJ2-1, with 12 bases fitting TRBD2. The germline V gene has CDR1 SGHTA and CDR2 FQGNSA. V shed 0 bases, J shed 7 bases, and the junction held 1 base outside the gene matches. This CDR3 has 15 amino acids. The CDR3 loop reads CASSLATSGGNEQFF. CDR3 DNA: TGTGCCAGCAGCTTAGCTACTAGCGGGGGGAATGAGCAGTTCTTC.

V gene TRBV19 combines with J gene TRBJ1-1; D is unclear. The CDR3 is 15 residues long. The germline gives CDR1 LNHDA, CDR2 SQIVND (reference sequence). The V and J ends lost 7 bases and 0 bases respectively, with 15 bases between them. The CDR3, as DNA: TGTGCCAGTACCTGGGCTTCAAACATGAACACTGAAGCTTTCTTT. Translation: CASTWASNMNTEAFF.

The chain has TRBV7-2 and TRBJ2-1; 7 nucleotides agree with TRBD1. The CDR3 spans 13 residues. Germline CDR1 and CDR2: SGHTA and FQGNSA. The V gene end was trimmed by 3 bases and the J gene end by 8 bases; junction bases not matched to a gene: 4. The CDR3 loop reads CASSFYRGDEQFF. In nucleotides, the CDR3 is TGTGCCAGCAGCTTCTACAGGGGAGATGAGCAGTTCTTC. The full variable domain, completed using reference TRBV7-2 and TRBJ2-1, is GAGVSQSPSNKVTEKGKDVELRCDPISGHTALYWYRQSLGQGLEFLIYFQGNSAPDKSGLPSDRFSAERTGGSVSTLTIQRTQQEDSAVYLCASSFYRGDEQFFGPGTRLTVL.

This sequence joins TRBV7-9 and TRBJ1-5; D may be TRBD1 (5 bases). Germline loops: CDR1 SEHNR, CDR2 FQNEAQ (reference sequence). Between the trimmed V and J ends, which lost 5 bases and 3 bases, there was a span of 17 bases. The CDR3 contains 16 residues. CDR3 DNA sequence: TGTGCCAGCAGCCGTGGCAGCACAGGTAACAATCAGCCCCAGCATTTT. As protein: CASSRGSTGNNQPQHF.

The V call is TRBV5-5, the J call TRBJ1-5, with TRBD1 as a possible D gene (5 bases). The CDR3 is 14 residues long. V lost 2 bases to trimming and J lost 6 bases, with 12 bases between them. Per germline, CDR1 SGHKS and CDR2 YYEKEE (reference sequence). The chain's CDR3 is CASSLGMGGQPQHF. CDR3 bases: TGTGCCAGCAGCTTAGGTATGGGGGGTCAGCCCCAGCATTTT.

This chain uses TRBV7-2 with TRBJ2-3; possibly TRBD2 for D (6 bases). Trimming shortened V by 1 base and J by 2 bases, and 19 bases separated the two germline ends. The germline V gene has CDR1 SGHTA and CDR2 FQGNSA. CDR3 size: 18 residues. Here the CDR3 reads CASSLVAIGRGLTDTQYF. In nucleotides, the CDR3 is TGTGCCAGCAGCTTAGTGGCGATCGGGCGGGGTCTCACAGATACGCAGTATTTT.

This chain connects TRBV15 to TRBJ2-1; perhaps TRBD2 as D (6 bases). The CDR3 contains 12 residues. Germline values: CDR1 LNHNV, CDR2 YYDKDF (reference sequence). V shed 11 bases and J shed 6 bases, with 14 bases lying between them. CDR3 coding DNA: TGTGCCCCTACTAGCTGTCGCAATGAGCAGTTCTTC. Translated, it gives CAPTSCRNEQFF.

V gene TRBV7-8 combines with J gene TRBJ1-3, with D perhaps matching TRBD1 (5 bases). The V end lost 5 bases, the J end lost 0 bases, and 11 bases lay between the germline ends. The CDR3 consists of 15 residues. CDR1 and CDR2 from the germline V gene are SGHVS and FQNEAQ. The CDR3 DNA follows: TGTGCCAGCAGCCCAGACAGAACCTCTGGAAACACCATATATTTT. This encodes CASSPDRTSGNTIYF.

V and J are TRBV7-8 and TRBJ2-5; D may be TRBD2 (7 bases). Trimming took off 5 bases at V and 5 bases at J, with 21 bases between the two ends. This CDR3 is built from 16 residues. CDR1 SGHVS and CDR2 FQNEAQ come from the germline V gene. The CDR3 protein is CASSGGAAGKRETQYF. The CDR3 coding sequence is TGTGCCAGCAGCGGGGGGGCAGCGGGAAAAAGGGAGACCCAGTACTTC.